This T cell receptor (beta chain) was identified in a study of blood T cell repertoires in COVID-19. The overall study: Material from acute and convalescent COVID-19 was sourced from the United States, Italy and Spain. Sources were T cells, B-cell-depleted T cells, or PBMCs; the material itself was cDNA or gDNA.

Germline CDR1 and CDR2: SGHDT and YYEEEE. V was shortened by 0 bases and J by 6 bases, with 10 bases between the two germline ends. The CDR3 contains 14 residues. In the authors' methods: Cell counts per sample came from amplifying reference gene primers. TCRdb's copy holds only in-frame clones and misses some; the assay was immunoSEQ multiplex PCR. V and J calls and clone size come straight from that table; D and trimming were deduced from the DNA. The repertoire holds fewer than 300,000 clones, 80% to 95% seen once, with about 2.5% in the top ten. This chain connects TRBV5-6 to TRBJ2-1; D uncertain. This receptor was obtained from a person aged 18 to 35 with COVID-19, enrolled during active disease. Sequenced input: peripheral blood. The CDR3 DNA sequence: TGTGCCAGCAGCTTGGTGTCCGCTAGCAATGAGCAGTTCTTC. Its translation is CASSLVSASNEQFF. Full variable domain (rest looked up from reference TRBV5-6 and TRBJ2-1): DAGVTQSPTHLIKTRGQQVTLRCSPKSGHDTVSWYQQALGQGPQFIFQYYEEEERQRGNFPDRFSGHQFPNYSSELNVNALLLGDSALYLCASSLVSASNEQFFGPGTRLTVL.